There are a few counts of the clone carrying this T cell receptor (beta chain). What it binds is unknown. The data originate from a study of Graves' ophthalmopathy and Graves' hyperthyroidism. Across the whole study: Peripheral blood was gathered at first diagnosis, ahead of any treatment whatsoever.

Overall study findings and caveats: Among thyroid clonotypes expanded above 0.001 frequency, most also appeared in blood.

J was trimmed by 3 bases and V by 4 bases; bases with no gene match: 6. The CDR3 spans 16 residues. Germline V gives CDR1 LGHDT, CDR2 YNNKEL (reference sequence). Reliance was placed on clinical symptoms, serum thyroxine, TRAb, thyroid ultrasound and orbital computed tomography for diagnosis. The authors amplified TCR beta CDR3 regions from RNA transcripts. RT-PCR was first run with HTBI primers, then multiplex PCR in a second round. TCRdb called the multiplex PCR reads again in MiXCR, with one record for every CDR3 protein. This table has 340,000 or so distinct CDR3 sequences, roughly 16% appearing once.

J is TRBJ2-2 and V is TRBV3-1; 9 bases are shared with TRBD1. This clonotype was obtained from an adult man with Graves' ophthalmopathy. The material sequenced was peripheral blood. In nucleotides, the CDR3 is TGTGCCAGCAGCCCGCCGGGACAGGGACACACCGGGGAGCTGTTTTTT. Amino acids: CASSPPGQGHTGELFF. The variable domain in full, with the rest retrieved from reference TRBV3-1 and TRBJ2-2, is DTAVSQTPKYLVTQMGNDKSIKCEQNLGHDTMYWYKQDSKKFLKIMFSYNNKELIINETVPNRFSPKSPDKAHLNLHINSLELGDSAVYFCASSPPGQGHTGELFFGEGSRLTVL.